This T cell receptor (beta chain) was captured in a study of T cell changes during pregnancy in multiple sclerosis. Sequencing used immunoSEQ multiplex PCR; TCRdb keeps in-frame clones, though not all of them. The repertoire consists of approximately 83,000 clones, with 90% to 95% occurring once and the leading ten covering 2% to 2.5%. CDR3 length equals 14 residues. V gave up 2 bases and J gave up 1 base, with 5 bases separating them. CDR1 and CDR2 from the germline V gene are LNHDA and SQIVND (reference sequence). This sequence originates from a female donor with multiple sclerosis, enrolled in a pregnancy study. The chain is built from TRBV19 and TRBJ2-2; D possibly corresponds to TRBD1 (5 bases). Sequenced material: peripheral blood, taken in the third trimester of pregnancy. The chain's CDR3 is CASSIQGNTGELFF. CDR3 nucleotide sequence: TGTGCCAGTAGTATACAGGGGAACACCGGGGAGCTGTTTTTT.